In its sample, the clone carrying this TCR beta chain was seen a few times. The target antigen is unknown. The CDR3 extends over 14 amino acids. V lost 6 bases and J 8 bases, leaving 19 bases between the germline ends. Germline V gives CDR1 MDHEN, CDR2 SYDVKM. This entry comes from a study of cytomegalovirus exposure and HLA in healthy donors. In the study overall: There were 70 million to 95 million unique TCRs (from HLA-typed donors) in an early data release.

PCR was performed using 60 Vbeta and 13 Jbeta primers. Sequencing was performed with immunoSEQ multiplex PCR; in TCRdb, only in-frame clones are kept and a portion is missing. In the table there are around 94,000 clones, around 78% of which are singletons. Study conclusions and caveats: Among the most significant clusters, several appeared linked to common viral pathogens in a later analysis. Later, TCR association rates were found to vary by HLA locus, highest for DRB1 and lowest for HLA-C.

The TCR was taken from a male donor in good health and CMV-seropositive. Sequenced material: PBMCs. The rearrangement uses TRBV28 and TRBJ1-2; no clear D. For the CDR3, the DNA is TGTGCCAGCAGGGAAGGGCAGCGGACGAGAGGCTACACCTTC. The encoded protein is CASREGQRTRGYTF.